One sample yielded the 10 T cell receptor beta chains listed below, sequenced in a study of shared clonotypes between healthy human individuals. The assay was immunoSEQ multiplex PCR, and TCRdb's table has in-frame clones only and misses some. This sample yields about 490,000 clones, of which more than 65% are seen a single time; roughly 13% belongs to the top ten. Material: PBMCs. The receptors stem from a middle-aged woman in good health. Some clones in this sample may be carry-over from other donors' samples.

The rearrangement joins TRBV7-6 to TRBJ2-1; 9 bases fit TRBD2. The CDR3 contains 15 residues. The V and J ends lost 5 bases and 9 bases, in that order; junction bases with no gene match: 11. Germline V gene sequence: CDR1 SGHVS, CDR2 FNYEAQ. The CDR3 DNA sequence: TGTGCCAGCAGCACTCCCCGGCGGGGGGGTGGTGAGCAGTTCTTC. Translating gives CASSTPRRGGGEQFF. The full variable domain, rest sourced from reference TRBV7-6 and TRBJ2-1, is GAGVSQSPRYKVTKRGQDVALRCDPISGHVSLYWYRQALGQGPEFLTYFNYEAQQDKSGLPNDRFSAERPEGSISTLTIQRTEQRDSAMYRCASSTPRRGGGEQFFGPGTRLTVL.

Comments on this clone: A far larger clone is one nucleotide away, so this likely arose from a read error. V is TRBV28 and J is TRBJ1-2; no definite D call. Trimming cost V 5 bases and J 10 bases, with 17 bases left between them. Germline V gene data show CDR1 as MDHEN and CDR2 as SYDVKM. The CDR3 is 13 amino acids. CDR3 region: CASSQQVWDAYTF. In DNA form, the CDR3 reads TGTGCCAGCAGTCAACAAGTGTGGGATGCCTACACCTTC.

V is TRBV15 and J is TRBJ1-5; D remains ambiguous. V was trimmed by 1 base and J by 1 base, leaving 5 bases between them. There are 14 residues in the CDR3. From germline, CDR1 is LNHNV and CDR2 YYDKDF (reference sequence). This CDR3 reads CATSRGASNQPQHF. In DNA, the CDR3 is TGTGCCACCAGCAGAGGGGCGAGCAATCAGCCCCAGCATTTT.

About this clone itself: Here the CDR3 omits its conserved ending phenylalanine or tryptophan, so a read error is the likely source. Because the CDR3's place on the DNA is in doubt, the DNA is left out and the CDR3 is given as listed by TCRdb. The CDR3 reads CASSLASAPRVQYS. This rearrangement joins TRBV13 to TRBJ2-7; the DNA was not used to check the table's D call, TRBD2. The CDR3 is 14 residues long, ends included. The germline V gene has CDR1 PRHDT and CDR2 FYEKMQ (reference sequence).

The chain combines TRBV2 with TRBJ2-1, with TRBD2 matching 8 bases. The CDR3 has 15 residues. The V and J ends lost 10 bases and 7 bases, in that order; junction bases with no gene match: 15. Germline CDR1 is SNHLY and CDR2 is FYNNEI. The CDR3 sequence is CATPGSGRFGNEQFF. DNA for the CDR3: TGTGCCACCCCGGGGAGCGGGAGATTTGGAAATGAGCAGTTCTTC.

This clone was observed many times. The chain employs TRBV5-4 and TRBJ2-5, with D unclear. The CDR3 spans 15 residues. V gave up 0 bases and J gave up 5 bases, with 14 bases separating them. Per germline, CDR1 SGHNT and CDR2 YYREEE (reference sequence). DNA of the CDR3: TGTGCCAGCAGCTTGGTTTCGGCGGTCCGGGAGACCCAGTACTTC. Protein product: CASSLVSAVRETQYF.

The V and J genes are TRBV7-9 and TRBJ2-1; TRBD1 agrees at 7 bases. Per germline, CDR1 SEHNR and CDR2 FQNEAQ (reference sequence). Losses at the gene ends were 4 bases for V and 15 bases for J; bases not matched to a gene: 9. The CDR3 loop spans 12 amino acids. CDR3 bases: TGTGCCAGCAGCTGGACAGGCCCTAGGCGGTTCTTC. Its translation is CASSWTGPRRFF.

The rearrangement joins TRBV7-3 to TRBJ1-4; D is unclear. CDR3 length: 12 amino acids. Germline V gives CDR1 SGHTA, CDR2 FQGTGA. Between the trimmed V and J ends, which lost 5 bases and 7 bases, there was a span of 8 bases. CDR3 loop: CASSLLGEKLFF. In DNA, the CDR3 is TGTGCCAGCAGCCTACTCGGTGAAAAACTGTTTTTT.

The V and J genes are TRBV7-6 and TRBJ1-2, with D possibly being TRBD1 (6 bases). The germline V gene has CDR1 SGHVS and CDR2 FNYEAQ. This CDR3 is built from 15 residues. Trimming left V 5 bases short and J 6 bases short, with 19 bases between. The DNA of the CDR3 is TGTGCCAGCAGCCGAACACCGACAGGTGATCATGGCTACACCTTC. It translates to CASSRTPTGDHGYTF.

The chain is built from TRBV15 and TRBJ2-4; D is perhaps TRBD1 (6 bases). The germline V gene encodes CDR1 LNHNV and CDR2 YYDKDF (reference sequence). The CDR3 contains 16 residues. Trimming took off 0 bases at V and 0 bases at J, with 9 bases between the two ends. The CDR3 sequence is CATSRDQGLAKNIQYF. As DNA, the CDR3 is TGTGCCACCAGCAGAGACCAGGGGTTAGCCAAAAACATTCAGTACTTC.